The clone carrying this T cell receptor (beta chain) was found many times. Its antigen is as yet unknown. This sample includes further DNA sequences coding for the same CDR3. Researchers ran the PCR with 60 Vbeta and 13 Jbeta primers. Clones were sequenced by immunoSEQ multiplex PCR, and TCRdb holds only the in-frame ones, with some missing. The table shows about 140,000 clones, with about three quarters occurring only once. The record originates from a study of cytomegalovirus exposure and HLA in healthy donors. Overall study findings and caveats: It emerged from a later analysis that several of the most significant clusters appeared to be linked to common viral pathogens.

The CDR3 is made up of 13 amino acids. Germline V gene data show CDR1 as SGHTA and CDR2 as FQGTGA. The V gene lost 2 bases and the J gene lost 5 bases, with 6 bases spanning the gap. What was sequenced was PBMCs. The source is a female donor in good health and CMV-seronegative. The chain links TRBV7-3 to TRBJ2-2, with D tentatively TRBD2 (6 bases). The CDR3 DNA is TGTGCCAGCAGCTTAGGGGGGACCGGGGAGCTGTTTTTT. Translated, it gives CASSLGGTGELFF.